A single sample gave rise to the 20 T cell receptor beta chains below, sequenced in a study of T cells after yellow fever vaccination. Each CDR3 protein is one row after TCRdb ran MiXCR on the 5' RACE reads. Of some 320,000 distinct CDR3 sequences listed, roughly 3.9% are singletons. This specimen consisted of PBMCs, obtained 5 days after the yellow fever booster vaccination. All receptors come from a man between 18 and 29 years old who received the YFV17D yellow fever vaccine.

This clonotype was detected many times. V and J are TRBV7-9 and TRBJ1-1; no clear D gene. V lost 8 bases and J 3 bases, leaving 13 bases between the germline ends. Germline values: CDR1 SEHNR, CDR2 FQNEAQ (reference sequence). This CDR3 is built from 13 residues. The CDR3 DNA is TGTGCCAGCGAAAATCGTCGGGACACTGAAGCTTTCTTT. Protein product: CASENRRDTEAFF.

The J gene is TRBJ2-5, the V gene TRBV28; 8 nucleotides agree with TRBD2. V dropped 3 bases and J dropped 6; count of bases not matched to a gene: 9. CDR1 MDHEN and CDR2 SYDVKM come from the germline V gene. The CDR3 length is 15 residues. This CDR3 reads CASSFVGGAPQTQYF. Here the CDR3 DNA reads TGTGCCAGCAGTTTTGTCGGGGGGGCCCCCCAGACCCAGTACTTC.

This clonotype has just a few counts. The rearrangement links TRBV7-2 to TRBJ2-1, with D maybe TRBD2 (5 bases). The V end was cut by 3 bases, the J end by 8 bases, with 14 bases between. This CDR3 has 14 amino acids. Per the germline V gene, CDR1 is SGHTA and CDR2 is FQGNSA. CDR3 sequence (DNA): TGTGCCAGCAGCTTTGGAACCGGAGGCCATGAGCAGTTCTTC. Translating it yields CASSFGTGGHEQFF.

V gene TRBV7-2 combines with J gene TRBJ2-1, with TRBD2 matching over 7 bases. The CDR3 spans 16 residues. The ends lost 5 bases at V and 5 bases at J; junction bases unmatched: 12. CDR1 is SGHTA and CDR2 is FQGNSA in the germline V gene. The CDR3 here is CASSPPRGGGDNEQFF. The DNA for the CDR3 is TGTGCCAGCAGCCCCCCTCGCGGCGGGGGTGACAATGAGCAGTTCTTC.

This clonotype has more than one count but fewer than ten. This chain links TRBV6-1 with TRBJ1-2; D call uncertain. The CDR3 has 14 amino acids. Germline V gives CDR1 MNHNS, CDR2 SASEGT. The V gene lost 2 bases and the J gene lost 0 bases, with 7 bases spanning the gap. The CDR3 nucleotides read TGTGCCAGCAGTGAACAGCTAGCTAACTATGGCTACACCTTC. Residues: CASSEQLANYGYTF.

There are many counts of this clonotype. The chain uses TRBV5-1 and TRBJ1-4, with no clear D. There are 13 residues in the CDR3. The germline V gene has CDR1 SGHRS and CDR2 YFSETQ. V lost 0 bases and J 8 bases, leaving 8 bases between the germline ends. The CDR3 spells CASSLVAGEKLFF. Here the CDR3 DNA reads TGCGCCAGCAGCTTGGTAGCCGGAGAAAAACTGTTTTTT.

This clonotype was seen ten or more times. This chain joins TRBV7-6 and TRBJ2-3; 9 bases map to TRBD1. CDR1 is SGHVS, CDR2 FNYEAQ, per germline. V trimming: 2 bases; J trimming: 9 bases; junction bases outside the gene matches: 9. CDR3 length: 15 amino acids. As DNA, the CDR3 is TGTGCCAGCAGCTTAAGTGGACAGGGGTCCGCCACGCAGTATTTT. Translating it yields CASSLSGQGSATQYF.

This clonotype was recorded at least ten times. DNA for the CDR3: TGTGCCAGCAGACCCAGACTAGCGGGGGGATCAGATACGCAGTATTTT. Translated, it gives CASRPRLAGGSDTQYF. This chain uses TRBV7-2 with TRBJ2-3, with 13 bases aligning to TRBD2. Germline V gene lookup returns CDR1 SGHTA and CDR2 FQGNSA. CDR3 length: 16 amino acids. The V and J ends lost 6 bases and 4 bases, in that order; junction bases with no gene match: 7. The variable domain in full, completed from reference TRBV7-2 and TRBJ2-3, reads GAGVSQSPSNKVTEKGKDVELRCDPISGHTALYWYRQSLGQGLEFLIYFQGNSAPDKSGLPSDRFSAERTGGSVSTLTIQRTQQEDSAVYLCASRPRLAGGSDTQYFGPGTRLTVL.

The J gene is TRBJ2-1, the V gene TRBV27; no firm D call. The germline V and J ends were trimmed by 2 bases and 1 base, with 12 bases remaining between them. The V gene's germline CDR1 is MNHEY and CDR2 SMNVEV (reference sequence). The CDR3 loop spans 16 amino acids. CDR3 DNA: TGTGCCAGCAGTTTAAGTAGCCTAGATTCCTACAATGAGCAGTTCTTC. Protein sequence: CASSLSSLDSYNEQFF.

The CDR3 DNA follows: TGTGCCAGCAGCCGGGACAGGGTAATTCCCGGGGAGCTGTTTTTT. The encoded protein is CASSRDRVIPGELFF. The V call is TRBV6-5, the J call TRBJ2-2, with 9 bases that match TRBD1. The CDR3 length is 15 residues. V shed 6 bases, J shed 6 bases, and the junction held 8 bases outside the gene matches. The V gene's germline CDR1 is MNHEY and CDR2 SVGAGI.

This clonotype showed up just a few times. V usage is TRBV4-2 and J usage is TRBJ2-5, with D possibly being TRBD1 or TRBD2 (5 bases each). Germline lookup yields CDR1 LGHNA and CDR2 YNFKEQ. V gave up 2 bases and J gave up 0 bases, with 22 bases separating them. The CDR3 length is 19 residues. CDR3 loop: CASSQLALGVRRDQETQYF. CDR3 DNA sequence: TGTGCCAGCAGCCAACTTGCCTTGGGGGTGCGGCGGGACCAAGAGACCCAGTACTTC.

In its sample, this clonotype was seen a few times. The chain recombines TRBV9 with TRBJ2-5, with TRBD2 as a possible D gene (6 bases). The CDR3 is 13 residues long. Germline CDR1 and CDR2: SGDLS and YYNGEE. V was trimmed by 3 bases and J by 5 bases, leaving 11 bases between them. In DNA, the CDR3 is TGTGCCAGCAGCGGCAGACTAGACGAGACCCAGTACTTC. This translates into CASSGRLDETQYF.

This CDR3 reads CASMTSGGSETQYF. The CDR3 bases are TGTGCCAGCATGACTAGCGGGGGATCAGAGACCCAGTACTTC. The chain couples TRBV2 to TRBJ2-5, with TRBD2 identical over 12 bases. CDR1 is SNHLY and CDR2 is FYNNEI in the germline V gene. With 7 bases clipped from V and 4 bases from J, the junction kept 4 bases outside the gene matches. The CDR3 loop spans 14 amino acids. The variable domain in full, with the rest retrieved from reference TRBV2 and TRBJ2-5, is EPEVTQTPSHQVTQMGQEVILRCVPISNHLYFYWYRQILGQKVEFLVSFYNNEISEKSEIFDDQFSVERPDGSNFTLKIRSTKLEDSAMYFCASMTSGGSETQYFGPGTRLLVL.

This clonotype was recorded many times. This chain links TRBV7-9 with TRBJ2-2; D possibly uses TRBD1 or TRBD2 (7 bases each). The germline V gene encodes CDR1 SEHNR and CDR2 FQNEAQ (reference sequence). The V end was cut by 4 bases, the J end by 6 bases, with 15 bases between. The CDR3 consists of 15 residues. CDR3 in amino acids: CASSSRQGGAGELFF. CDR3 coding DNA: TGTGCCAGCAGCTCCCGACAGGGAGGGGCCGGGGAGCTGTTTTTT.

This clonotype has ten or more counts. The CDR3 protein is CAIAETARPLAGSYNEQFF. The CDR3 DNA reads as TGTGCCATCGCGGAGACCGCAAGACCTTTGGCTGGCTCCTACAATGAGCAGTTCTTC. The chain combines TRBV10-3 with TRBJ2-1; D not resolved. Trimming left V 8 bases short and J 0 bases short, with 26 bases between. CDR1 is ENHRY and CDR2 is SYGVKD in the germline V gene. The CDR3 consists of 19 residues.

This clonotype appeared a few times. The V and J genes are TRBV18 and TRBJ2-7; D not resolved. This CDR3 is 15 amino acids long. Deletions cut 1 base from V and 4 bases from J, with 14 bases between. From germline, CDR1 is KGHSH and CDR2 LQKENI. In DNA form, the CDR3 reads TGTGCCAGCTCACCACGGGTAGGAACGAGGTACGAGCAGTACTTC. It codes for CASSPRVGTRYEQYF.

There are a few counts of this clonotype. The rearrangement joins TRBV6-5 to TRBJ2-7, with D perhaps TRBD1 (6 bases). The CDR3 extends over 16 amino acids. CDR1 is MNHEY and CDR2 is SVGAGI in the germline V gene. The V gene lost 5 bases and the J gene lost 5 bases, with 22 bases spanning the gap. The CDR3 sequence is CASSPSYRTTGNEQYF. Written as DNA, the CDR3 is TGTGCCAGCAGTCCTTCTTACCGCACCACAGGGAACGAGCAGTACTTC.

This clonotype was counted ten times or more. The chain couples TRBV5-1 to TRBJ2-3; no definite D call. The germline gives CDR1 SGHRS, CDR2 YFSETQ. Deletions cut 1 base from V and 6 bases from J, with 9 bases between. This CDR3 is built from 13 residues. CDR3: CASSLSAVDTQYF. The CDR3 DNA reads TGCGCCAGCAGCTTGTCCGCGGTGGATACGCAGTATTTT.

The rearrangement links TRBV5-1 to TRBJ2-3; D remains unclear. This CDR3 comprises 16 residues. V gave up 4 bases and J gave up 2 bases, with 17 bases separating them. Per germline, CDR1 SGHRS and CDR2 YFSETQ. The CDR3 DNA reads TGCGCCAGCAGCCTGGACGGATTGTCATTCACAGATACGCAGTATTTT. It encodes CASSLDGLSFTDTQYF.

Ten or more counts support this clonotype. The chain couples TRBV20-1 to TRBJ2-3; the match to TRBD2 covers 9 bases. Germline CDR1 DFQATT, CDR2 SNEGSKA (reference sequence). J gave up 3 bases and V 6 bases, and 7 bases lay outside the gene matches. This CDR3 has 14 residues. The CDR3 DNA follows: TGCAGTGCGCCGACTAGCGGCAGGACAGATACGCAGTATTTT. This translates into CSAPTSGRTDTQYF.